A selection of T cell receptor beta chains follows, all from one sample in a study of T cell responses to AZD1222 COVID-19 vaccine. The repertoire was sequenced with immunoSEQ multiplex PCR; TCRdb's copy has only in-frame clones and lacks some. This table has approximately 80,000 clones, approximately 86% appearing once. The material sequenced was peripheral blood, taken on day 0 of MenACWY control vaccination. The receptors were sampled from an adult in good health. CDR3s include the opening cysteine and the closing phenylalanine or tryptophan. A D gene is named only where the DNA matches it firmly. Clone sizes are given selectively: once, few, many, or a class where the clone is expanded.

CASSFGAGRTYEQYF TGCGCCAGCAGTTTCGGGGCAGGGCGCACCTACGAGCAGTACTTC - - TRBJ2-7 TRBV5-1
CASRSRGSGGYTF TGTGCCAGCAGAAGCAGGGGGTCGGGAGGCTACACCTTC - TRBD1 TRBJ1-2 TRBV28
CASSPSGTPSGYTF TGTGCCAGCAGCCCCTCCGGGACCCCTTCGGGCTACACCTTC - - TRBJ1-2 TRBV7-2
CAAPKDLYEQYF TGTGCCGCCCCTAAAGACCTCTACGAGCAGTACTTC - - TRBJ2-7 TRBV6-5
CASSPKPPAGGTGELFF TGCGCCAGCAGCCCAAAACCTCCGGCAGGGGGCACCGGGGAGCTGTTTTTT - TRBD1 TRBJ2-2 TRBV4-1
CATSYANQGSYNEQFF TGTGCCACCAGTTACGCCAATCAGGGCTCCTACAATGAGCAGTTCTTC - - TRBJ2-1 TRBV24-1
CASSIVGGYTF TGTGCCAGTAGTATAGTGGGAGGCTACACCTTC - - TRBJ1-2 TRBV19
CASSSEISNTEAFF TGTGCCAGCAGCTCGGAAATTTCGAACACTGAAGCTTTCTTT - - TRBJ1-1 TRBV7-8
CATSESLAVGPQHF TGTGCCACCAGTGAATCACTGGCCGTCGGGCCCCAGCATTTT - - TRBJ1-5 TRBV24-1
CAWSEGVSNQPQHF TGTGCCTGGAGCGAGGGAGTTAGCAATCAGCCCCAGCATTTT - - TRBJ1-5 TRBV30
CASSLVASSYNEQFF TGCGCCAGCAGCTTGGTCGCCAGCTCCTACAATGAGCAGTTCTTC - - TRBJ2-1 TRBV5-1
CASSPLLAVGTGADTQYF TGTGCCAGCTCACCGCTACTCGCCGTGGGGACAGGGGCAGATACGCAGTATTTT - TRBD1 TRBJ2-3 TRBV18
CASSSDTGLRNEQYF TGTGCCAGCTCATCCGACACGGGGCTGCGCAACGAGCAGTACTTC few - TRBJ2-7 TRBV18
CASSYSPDRTGGGSPLHF TGTGCCAGCAGTTACTCGCCCGACCGGACAGGGGGGGGTTCACCCCTCCACTTT - TRBD1 TRBJ1-6 TRBV6-2/TRBV6-3
CASSLTQDHNSPLHF TGCGCCAGCAGCTTAACCCAGGACCATAATTCACCCCTCCACTTT - - TRBJ1-6 TRBV5-1
CASSAGTSEAFF TGTGCCAGCAGCGCCGGGACGTCAGAAGCTTTCTTT - - TRBJ1-1 TRBV7-9
CASSYSRPGNSPLHF TGTGCCAGCAGTTACTCGAGACCTGGCAATTCACCCCTCCACTTT once - TRBJ1-6 TRBV6-5
CASSPGSTNYGYTF TGTGCCAGCTCACCGGGGTCTACTAACTATGGCTACACCTTC - - TRBJ1-2 TRBV18
CASSVFASSSYNSPLHF TGTGCCAGCAGCGTGTTCGCCAGTAGCTCCTATAATTCACCCCTCCACTTT - - TRBJ1-6 TRBV9
CASSLVSRGDTEAFF TGCGCCAGCAGCTTGGTATCCAGGGGAGACACTGAAGCTTTCTTT - - TRBJ1-1 TRBV5-1
CASRGGQGNYEQYF TGTGCCAGTAGAGGGGGACAGGGCAACTACGAGCAGTACTTC - TRBD1 TRBJ2-7 TRBV19
CSVEDGGFGTEAFF TGCAGCGTTGAAGATGGGGGGTTTGGCACTGAAGCTTTCTTT - - TRBJ1-1 TRBV29-1
CASSPGGGAGYGYTF TGTGCCAGCAGCCCAGGGGGGGGCGCTGGGTATGGCTACACCTTC - TRBD1 TRBJ1-2 TRBV3-1/TRBV3-2
CASLGGTGAMNTEAFF TGTGCCAGCTTGGGCGGGACAGGGGCCATGAACACTGAAGCTTTCTTT - TRBD1 TRBJ1-1 TRBV18
CASSLGAGLNTEAFF TGCGCCAGCAGCTTAGGGGCAGGGTTGAACACTGAAGCTTTCTTT - - TRBJ1-1 TRBV5-1
CASSLQGNYGYTF TGTGCCAGCAGTTTGCAGGGGAACTATGGCTACACCTTC once - TRBJ1-2 TRBV12-3/TRBV12-4
CASSFQTSGGFLGTQYF TGTGCCAGCAGCTTTCAGACTAGCGGGGGGTTTCTAGGTACGCAGTATTTT - TRBD2 TRBJ2-3 TRBV7-8
CASGGQGAGNEQFF TGTGCCAGCGGCGGGCAGGGGGCTGGCAATGAGCAGTTCTTC once TRBD1 TRBJ2-1 TRBV2
CASRGGTYNEQFF TGTGCCAGTAGGGGGGGAACCTACAATGAGCAGTTCTTC - - TRBJ2-1 TRBV19
CASSEMGVSYEQYF TGTGCCAGCAGTGAAATGGGGGTCTCCTACGAGCAGTACTTC - - TRBJ2-7 TRBV6-1
CASVPGGLETQYF TGTGCCAGCGTACCGGGGGGCCTGGAGACCCAGTACTTC - - TRBJ2-5 TRBV3-1/TRBV3-2
CASSLGGQIYEQYF TGTGCCAGCAGCTTAGGGGGACAGATCTACGAGCAGTACTTC - TRBD1 TRBJ2-7 TRBV7-9
CASSQGGEDTQYF TGTGCCAGCAGCCAAGGCGGGGAGGATACGCAGTATTTT - - TRBJ2-3 TRBV3-1/TRBV3-2
CASSFRGNGELFF TGTGCCAGCAGCTTTAGGGGTAACGGGGAGCTGTTTTTT few - TRBJ2-2 TRBV5-4
CASSPGEGYGYTF TGTGCCAGCAGCCCGGGAGAAGGCTATGGCTACACCTTC - - TRBJ1-2 TRBV7-8
CASSKTEGVIEQYF TGTGCCAGCAGCAAGACAGAGGGGGTTATTGAGCAGTACTTC - - TRBJ2-7 TRBV5-8
CASSLGQSYEQYF TGCGCCAGCAGCCTGGGACAGTCCTACGAGCAGTACTTC few TRBD1 TRBJ2-7 TRBV5-1
CASSRWDRVEETQYF TGTGCCAGCAGCCGGTGGGACAGGGTGGAAGAGACCCAGTACTTC - TRBD1 TRBJ2-5 TRBV5-8
CSVEGGGYGYTF TGCAGCGTTGAAGGGGGAGGCTATGGCTACACCTTC - - TRBJ1-2 TRBV29-1
CASSFGYEQYF TGTGCCAGCAGTTTTGGGTACGAGCAGTACTTC - - TRBJ2-7 TRBV12-3/TRBV12-4
CASSNRLAGGGPYEQYF TGTGCCAGCAGCAATCGACTAGCGGGGGGCGGCCCTTACGAGCAGTACTTC - - TRBJ2-7 TRBV21-1
CASSLVLQNTEAFF TGTGCCAGCAGCTTAGTCCTCCAGAACACTGAAGCTTTCTTT - - TRBJ1-1 TRBV7-9
CASSLTGESYNEQFF TGCGCCAGCAGCTTAACAGGGGAGTCCTACAATGAGCAGTTCTTC - TRBD1 TRBJ2-1 TRBV5-1
CASSLVSEAFF TGTGCCAGCAGTTTGGTATCTGAAGCTTTCTTT - - TRBJ1-1 TRBV28
CASSRAASTGRRPLHF TGTGCCAGCTCTCGGGCAGCGAGTACGGGCCGGAGGCCCCTCCACTTT - - TRBJ1-6 TRBV16
CASSPSRLPRDTGELFF TGTGCCAGCTCACCGTCAAGACTCCCTAGAGACACCGGGGAGCTGTTTTTT - - TRBJ2-2 TRBV18
CSASPGTANSPLHF TGCAGTGCTAGTCCCGGGACAGCCAATTCACCCCTCCACTTT once TRBD1 TRBJ1-6 TRBV20-1
CASSLAGGGAGANVLTF TGTGCCAGCAGCTTAGCCGGCGGGGGCGCTGGGGCCAACGTCCTGACTTTC - - TRBJ2-6 TRBV11-3
CASSDGTGGDYGYTF TGCGCCAGCAGCGACGGGACAGGGGGCGACTATGGCTACACCTTC few TRBD1 TRBJ1-2 TRBV5-1
CASSLILAGGTDTQYF TGTGCCAGCAGCTTAATTCTAGCGGGGGGCACAGATACGCAGTATTTT once TRBD2 TRBJ2-3 TRBV7-2
CATSDPRQGAKGEQFF TGTGCCACCAGTGACCCGCGACAGGGGGCAAAGGGTGAGCAGTTCTTC - TRBD1 TRBJ2-1 TRBV24-1
CASSLGQGAFGELFF TGTGCCAGCAGCTTGGGCCAGGGGGCGTTCGGGGAGCTGTTTTTT - TRBD1 TRBJ2-2 TRBV5-5
CAISEGGGSGQYF TGTGCCATCAGTGAGGGCGGAGGGAGCGGGCAGTACTTC - - TRBJ2-7 TRBV10-3
CASSLNPGRNQPQHF TGTGCCAGCAGCTTGAATCCCGGACGCAATCAGCCCCAGCATTTT once - TRBJ1-5 TRBV5-4
CSAFRTGGPFF TGCAGTGCTTTCCGAACAGGGGGGCCTTTCTTT - TRBD1 TRBJ1-1 TRBV20-1